The clone carrying this T cell receptor beta chain was picked up many times. Its antigen remains unidentified. These data come from a study of T cells in Graves' hyperthyroidism and ophthalmopathy. Overall study results and limits: A model of 13 V-J features distinguished ophthalmopathy from stable hyperthyroidism. Blood also showed most of the thyroid clonotypes that were expanded above 0.001.

Together with thyroid ultrasound, orbital computed tomography, serum thyroxine and TRAb, clinical symptoms were used for diagnoses. The authors took PBMCs from over 8.5 ml fresh peripheral blood. CDR3 length: 15 residues. Trimming cost V 0 bases and J 6 bases; bases outside gene matches: 8. Germline V CDR1 and CDR2: SQVTM, ANQGSEA. TCR beta CDR3 sequences were amplified from RNA transcripts. TCR CDR3 regions were first amplified by RT-PCR with HTBI primers. TCRdb used MiXCR to reprocess the multiplex PCR reads, holding one entry per CDR3 protein. The sample has approximately 410,000 distinct CDR3 sequences, under 15% seen once.

This rearrangement joins TRBV29-1 to TRBJ2-1, with 7 bases fitting TRBD1. The clonotype was recovered from a man between 18 and 35 years old with Graves' ophthalmopathy. The sample consisted of blood. The CDR3, as DNA: TGCAGCGTTGAAGAAGGCCAGGGGGTCTTCAATGAGCAGTTCTTC. This encodes CSVEEGQGVFNEQFF.